These 8 T cell receptor beta chains originate from one sample sequenced in a study of blood T cells in healthy people across ages. Combining a sample-barcoded 5' primer with a J-beta primer mix, a second PCR ran for roughly 6 to 12 cycles. TCRdb recomputed calls from the 5' RACE reads with MiXCR, one row per CDR3 protein. The sample has roughly 2 million distinct CDR3 sequences, about 50% seen once. The sequenced sample was blood. These receptors were obtained from a woman in her forties in good health.

This clonotype turned up a few times. The chain recombines TRBV7-2 with TRBJ2-7, with TRBD1 as a possible D gene (6 bases). V was pared by 5 bases and J by 0 bases, with 20 bases between. The CDR3 runs to 17 residues. The germline gives CDR1 SGHTA, CDR2 FQGNSA. The CDR3 nucleotides are TGTGCCAGCAGCCTAGGGGGAACAGGGCGCGGCTCCTACGAGCAGTACTTC. Amino acids: CASSLGGTGRGSYEQYF.

This sequence joins TRBV12-3 or TRBV12-4 and TRBJ2-1; 8 bases match TRBD1. Losses at the gene ends were 5 bases for V and 3 bases for J; bases not matched to a gene: 3. The CDR3 spans 14 residues. Here the CDR3 reads CASSKDRDYNEQFF. CDR3 nucleotides: TGTGCCAGCAGTAAGGACAGGGACTACAATGAGCAGTTCTTC.

In this sample, this clonotype turned up a few times. V gene TRBV28 combines with J gene TRBJ1-2; D is ambiguous. Trimming removed 6 bases from V and 2 bases from J, with 22 bases in between. This CDR3 region has 17 residues. In germline, CDR1 is MDHEN, CDR2 SYDVKM. CDR3 DNA sequence: TGTGCCAGCAGGTTAGCCGCGGAGGTCACGGAAAACTATGGCTACACCTTC. Translating gives CASRLAAEVTENYGYTF.

The sample holds a few counts of this clonotype. The CDR3 sequence is CASSEWGQGNTEAFF. In DNA form, the CDR3 reads TGTGCCAGCAGTGAATGGGGACAGGGGAACACTGAAGCTTTCTTT. V gene TRBV25-1 combines with J gene TRBJ1-1, with 9 bases matching TRBD1. This CDR3 is built from 15 residues. Germline values: CDR1 MGHDK, CDR2 SYGVNS. J was trimmed by 1 base and V by 1 base; bases with no gene match: 1. Based on the CDR3 plus reference TRBV25-1 and TRBJ1-1, the full variable domain is EADIYQTPRYLVIGTGKKITLECSQTMGHDKMYWYQQDPGMELHLIHYSYGVNSTEKGDLSSESTVSRIRTEHFPLTLESARPSHTSQYLCASSEWGQGNTEAFFGQGTRLTVV.

The chain is built from TRBV5-1 and TRBJ2-1, with TRBD2 identical over 10 bases. Germline loops: CDR1 SGHRS, CDR2 YFSETQ. V was pared by 0 bases and J by 4 bases, with 7 bases of the junction left unmatched. The CDR3 has 17 amino acids. DNA of the CDR3: TGCGCCAGCAGCTTGGTTCCGGGACTAGCGCCGTACAATGAGCAGTTCTTC. This sequence encodes CASSLVPGLAPYNEQFF. The variable domain in full, with the rest retrieved from reference TRBV5-1 and TRBJ2-1, is KAGVTQTPRYLIKTRGQQVTLSCSPISGHRSVSWYQQTPGQGLQFLFEYFSETQRNKGNFPGRFSGRQFSNSRSEMNVSTLELGDSALYLCASSLVPGLAPYNEQFFGPGTRLTVL.

The V gene is TRBV6-5, the J gene TRBJ2-3; TRBD2 agrees at 7 bases. Germline trimming cut 6 bases from V and 1 base from J; bases unmatched to any gene: 10. The CDR3 length is 16 residues. Germline values: CDR1 MNHEY, CDR2 SVGAGI. The CDR3 bases are TGTGCCAGCAGCCGACCGGCGGGGGTTGGCACAGATACGCAGTATTTT. This codes for CASSRPAGVGTDTQYF.

The chain is built from TRBV28 and TRBJ1-4; a possible D gene is TRBD1 (5 bases). V was cut by 8 bases and J by 0 bases, with 10 bases left in between. This CDR3 has 14 amino acids. Per the germline V gene, CDR1 is MDHEN and CDR2 is SYDVKM. CDR3 DNA: TGTGCCAGCTGCGGGACGCCAACTAATGAAAAACTGTTTTTT. This sequence encodes CASCGTPTNEKLFF. Drawing the rest from reference TRBV28 and TRBJ1-4, the complete variable domain is DVKVTQSSRYLVKRTGEKVFLECVQDMDHENMFWYRQDPGLGLRLIYFSYDVKMKEKGDIPEGYSVSREKKERFSLILESASTNQTSMYLCASCGTPTNEKLFFGSGTQLSVL.

The chain is built from TRBV28 and TRBJ1-5; D is undetermined. CDR1 is MDHEN and CDR2 is SYDVKM in the germline V gene. The CDR3 is made up of 16 amino acids. V lost 8 bases to trimming and J lost 1 base, with 18 bases between them. The CDR3 DNA follows: TGTGCCAGCCGCCGGGAGGGCATACTCAGCAATCAGCCCCAGCATTTT. Protein: CASRREGILSNQPQHF.